A selection of T cell receptor beta chains follows, all from one sample in a study of T cells after yellow fever vaccination. TCRdb fed the 5' RACE reads into MiXCR, producing one record per CDR3 protein. The sample comprises 250,000 to 350,000 distinct CDR3 sequences, 7.5% to 9.5% of which are singletons, and 3% to 4% rests with the top ten. The sequenced sample was CD4+ T cells sorted from PBMCs, obtained 5 days after the yellow fever booster vaccination. The receptors here all came from a man younger than 35 who received the YFV17D yellow fever vaccine. CDR3s leave out the opening cysteine and the closing phenylalanine or tryptophan. The order of the fields is J gene, V gene, CDR3 protein.

TRBJ2-3,TRBV10-3,AISDLTDTQY
TRBJ1-1,TRBV6-6,ASSGGAGNTEAF
TRBJ2-5,TRBV11-2,ASSPGAGLDQVETQY
TRBJ2-5,TRBV6-2/TRBV6-3,ASITSLANLETQY
TRBJ2-3,TRBV9,ASSVDPGGAGGPLDTQY
TRBJ2-2,TRBV12-3/TRBV12-4,ASTGGGGALNTGELF
TRBJ2-7,TRBV5-5,ASSLEGSGEQY
TRBJ1-5,TRBV7-2,ASSLVRTADKPQH
TRBJ1-2,TRBV5-4,ASSVELANYGYT
TRBJ2-5,TRBV7-2,ASSLDLFGEGTQY
TRBJ2-1,TRBV5-1,ASSLGGTSRVVQF
TRBJ2-5,TRBV3-1,ASSQVGGQETQY
TRBJ1-5,TRBV7-2,ASSLNEGGLGEPQH
TRBJ2-5,TRBV7-8,ASSPWGPETQY
TRBJ2-1,TRBV5-1,ASATGATQNNEQF
TRBJ2-1,TRBV18,ASSPPGATSYNEQF
TRBJ2-3,TRBV4-3,ASSQRAVSPESTDTQY
TRBJ2-5,TRBV30,AWSGMETQY
TRBJ2-4,TRBV6-2/TRBV6-3,ASSTLTGAKNIQY
TRBJ1-1,TRBV19,ASSIDLDRSVF
TRBJ2-4,TRBV12-3/TRBV12-4,ASSLGGTGGYIQY
TRBJ2-1,TRBV3-1,ASSHFSVAGGNEQF
TRBJ1-4,TRBV7-9,ASRSTGGRTNEKLF
TRBJ2-3,TRBV2,ASSLIGLAGGTKTQY
TRBJ2-5,TRBV12-3/TRBV12-4,ASSFGPRAY
TRBJ1-5,TRBV29-1,SVRTDDNQPQH
TRBJ1-2,TRBV5-1,ASSAGAPMGIFYGYT
TRBJ2-3,TRBV7-2,ASSRGSAGDTQY
TRBJ2-5,TRBV20-1,SARKGASLETQY
TRBJ2-1,TRBV5-1,ASSLDSRLYNEQF
TRBJ2-7,TRBV13,ASSFERADEQY
TRBJ1-1,TRBV4-3,ASSQGSQRLNTEAF
TRBJ2-1,TRBV5-4,ASSLGGRTSYNEQF
TRBJ1-4,TRBV4-2,ASSPQATNEKLF
TRBJ1-5,TRBV27,ASRSTGFASDSNQPQH
TRBJ1-4,TRBV28,ASSLTGTANEKLF
TRBJ1-2,TRBV6-5,ASRAGPNYGYT
TRBJ1-1,TRBV5-1,ASSLEGSGAF
TRBJ2-1,TRBV7-8,ASSLFRGSNEQF
TRBJ2-4,TRBV6-2/TRBV6-3,ASILAPLAKNIQY
TRBJ1-2,TRBV5-1,ASTPGGTAREGYT
TRBJ2-1,TRBV5-1,ASSLATGGEQF
TRBJ1-3,TRBV18,ASSQDPGDTIY
TRBJ2-7,TRBV6-2/TRBV6-3,ASDRMGRDSYEQY
TRBJ2-1,TRBV4-2,ASSPGGQELHEQF
TRBJ2-1,TRBV20-1,SAKGLAGFEQF
TRBJ2-3,TRBV2,ASSASVLDTQY
TRBJ2-5,TRBV12-3/TRBV12-4,ASTLGELAGGTQY
TRBJ2-7,TRBV20-1,SARPDSSSYEQY
TRBJ1-2,TRBV15,ATSSPWTGDPAGYT
TRBJ1-1,TRBV20-1,SAPPPVGTEAF
TRBJ2-2,TRBV5-1,ASRTDSLWAGELF
TRBJ2-2,TRBV19,ASSLWGSGANTGELF
TRBJ2-1,TRBV19,ASKSRGEQF
TRBJ1-1,TRBV18,ASSPTLGTEAF
TRBJ2-7,TRBV11-2,ASSSIGTGVIRKQY
TRBJ1-6,TRBV20-1,SARGTGLQFNSPLH
TRBJ2-1,TRBV19,ASSIADSSYNEQF
TRBJ2-5,TRBV6-2/TRBV6-3,ASSYPPLREETQY